This T cell receptor beta chain derives from a study of cytotoxic CD8 clonotypes in ibrutinib-treated CLL. The CDR3 is 15 amino acids. With 5 bases removed from V and 2 bases from J, the gap between germline ends came to 14 bases. Germline loops: CDR1 LGHNA, CDR2 YSLEER. TCRdb's copy holds only in-frame clones and misses some; the assay was immunoSEQ multiplex PCR. This table holds about 180,000 clones, less than 85% found once. The source of this sequence is a human donor with chronic lymphocytic leukemia. The V gene is TRBV4-3, the J gene TRBJ2-3; D is perhaps TRBD2 (6 bases). The sample in question was PBMCs, obtained after 24 months of ibrutinib treatment. DNA of the CDR3: TGCGCCAGCAGCGGATTGGGGGGAAACACAGATACGCAGTATTTT. Its protein is CASSGLGGNTDTQYF.